The 21 T cell receptor beta chains in this list originate from one sample, sequenced in a study of T cell changes during pregnancy in multiple sclerosis (dated 2019 in TCRdb). To prepare the library, the immunoSEQ multiplex PCR assay was applied. Imported from immuneACCESS, the table was reduced by TCRdb to in-frame sequences with V and J called. These copies leave out some clones; in studies compared against another copy, an unresolved V gene accounts for under half, and the cause of the remainder is not known. Here the sample has just over 40,000 clones; about 88% occur a single time. The ten largest clonotypes hold around 0.51% of the sample. This specimen was CD4+ T cells from peripheral blood mononuclear cells, taken in the first trimester of pregnancy. The receptor source for this set is a female donor with multiple sclerosis, enrolled in a pregnancy study.

This chain uses TRBV7-9 with TRBJ1-4, with D unresolved. CDR3 size: 15 residues. Trimming pared 5 bases from V and 0 bases from J, leaving 10 bases between. Germline CDR1 SEHNR, CDR2 FQNEAQ (reference sequence). The CDR3 loop reads CASSPQDATNEKLFF. The CDR3 region has the DNA TGTGCCAGCAGCCCGCAGGATGCAACTAATGAAAAACTGTTTTTT.

The chain recombines TRBV29-1 with TRBJ2-7; TRBD1 might be the D (5 bases). CDR3 size: 16 residues. With 7 bases removed from V and 0 bases from J, the gap between germline ends came to 22 bases. Germline V CDR1 and CDR2: SQVTM, ANQGSEA. CDR3 nucleotides: TGCAGCGCCTCCCGAACGGCCAAGACAGCCTCCTACGAGCAGTACTTC. It codes for CSASRTAKTASYEQYF.

The CDR3 reads CASSLEGQGAVGYTF. The CDR3 region has the DNA TGTGCCAGCAGCTTAGAGGGGCAGGGGGCAGTTGGCTACACCTTC. This rearrangement joins TRBV7-2 to TRBJ1-2; 8 bases map to TRBD1. The germline V gene encodes CDR1 SGHTA and CDR2 FQGNSA. Trimming took 1 base from V and 7 from J; bases not matched to a gene: 8. The CDR3 has 15 amino acids.

The rearrangement joins TRBV28 to TRBJ1-2; 8 positions match TRBD1. V lost 6 bases to trimming and J lost 7 bases; unmatched junction nucleotides: 13. Per germline, CDR1 MDHEN and CDR2 SYDVKM. The CDR3 has 15 residues. DNA for the CDR3: TGTGCCAGCAGCTCGACAGGGGTTGGTGACGGTGGCTACACCTTC. Translated: CASSSTGVGDGGYTF.

The chain links TRBV12-5 to TRBJ2-2; D not certain. CDR1 LGHNT and CDR2 FRNRAP come from the germline V gene. The CDR3 is made up of 18 amino acids. Trimming pared 1 base from V and 1 base from J, leaving 16 bases between. CDR3 coding DNA: TGTGCTAGTGGTTTGGCTCCCAAGATGGAGCGGAACACCGGGGAGCTGTTTTTT. Protein sequence: CASGLAPKMERNTGELFF.

The V gene is TRBV30, the J gene TRBJ1-4; D possibly corresponds to TRBD1 (5 bases). V was shortened by 0 bases and J by 14 bases, with 16 bases between the two germline ends. The CDR3 spans 13 residues. Germline V CDR1 and CDR2: GTSNPN, SVGIG (reference sequence). The chain's CDR3 is CAWSVRRPGGLFF. DNA of the CDR3: TGTGCCTGGAGTGTACGACGGCCCGGGGGGCTGTTTTTT.

The chain has TRBV5-4 and TRBJ2-3, with 7 bases lining up with TRBD2. Looked up from germline, CDR1 is SGHNT and CDR2 is YYREEE (reference sequence). The CDR3 loop spans 15 amino acids. V lost 4 bases and J lost 4; bases outside the gene matches: 9. In DNA form, the CDR3 reads TGTGCCAGCAGCACCGGCGGGGGTCGGGCAGATACGCAGTATTTT. Translated: CASSTGGGRADTQYF.

The chain joins TRBV11-2 to TRBJ1-1, with D tentatively TRBD1 (6 bases). This CDR3 spans 12 amino acids. Germline loops: CDR1 SGHAT, CDR2 FQNNGV. V shed 7 bases and J shed 3 bases, with 9 bases lying between them. The chain's CDR3 is CASTQGDTEAFF. CDR3 nucleotides: TGTGCCAGCACACAGGGAGACACTGAAGCTTTCTTT.

The sample holds a few counts of this clone. The V call is TRBV14, the J call TRBJ1-1, with D hard to call. V lost 1 base and J lost 4, with 10 bases in between. CDR3 length: 14 amino acids. Germline CDR1 reads SGHDN; CDR2 reads FVKESK. This CDR3 is CASSQVVGPTEAFF. CDR3 DNA sequence: TGTGCCAGCAGCCAAGTGGTGGGCCCCACTGAAGCTTTCTTT.

The V call is TRBV7-6, the J call TRBJ2-3, with D unresolved. The V gene's germline CDR1 is SGHVS and CDR2 FNYEAQ. The CDR3 length is 12 residues. The germline V and J ends were trimmed by 1 base and 4 bases, with 3 bases remaining between them. CDR3 loop: CASSLVADTQYF. The CDR3 DNA is TGTGCCAGCAGCTTAGTCGCAGATACGCAGTATTTT.

V gene TRBV5-4 combines with J gene TRBJ2-5; 7 bases map to TRBD2. The CDR3 is 16 amino acids. After removal of 3 bases from V and 5 bases from J, the junction contained 13 bases not matched to a gene. Germline V gene sequence: CDR1 SGHNT, CDR2 YYREEE (reference sequence). The CDR3 region is CASSWGGRLGMETQYF. Here the CDR3 DNA reads TGTGCCAGCAGCTGGGGGGGGAGGCTTGGGATGGAGACCCAGTACTTC.

The genes are TRBV7-2 and TRBJ1-2; D may be TRBD1 (5 bases). Germline V gives CDR1 SGHTA, CDR2 FQGNSA. The CDR3 length is 15 residues. Trimming shortened V by 5 bases and J by 8 bases, and 21 bases separated the two germline ends. The CDR3 nucleotides read TGTGCCAGCAGCCCCCAGGGATACACCTATGGCGGCTACACCTTC. Translated: CASSPQGYTYGGYTF.

This clone was detected only once. The chain has TRBV9 and TRBJ1-2; possibly TRBD1 for D (6 bases). This CDR3 region has 13 residues. Trimming removed 1 base from V and 11 bases from J, with 15 bases in between. Per the germline V gene, CDR1 is SGDLS and CDR2 is YYNGEE. CDR3 coding DNA: TGTGCCAGCAGCGTACCAGGGGCCCTCTTTTACACCTTC. Translated: CASSVPGALFYTF.

This rearrangement joins TRBV6-1 to TRBJ2-4; 9 bases agree with TRBD1. V trimming: 3 bases; J trimming: 3 bases; junction bases outside the gene matches: 0. CDR3 length: 14 residues. Germline CDR1 MNHNS, CDR2 SASEGT. The CDR3 DNA is TGTGCCAGCAGTGAGACAGGGGGCAAAAACATTCAGTACTTC. Translated, it gives CASSETGGKNIQYF.

The genes are TRBV16 and TRBJ1-5; no clear D. V was clipped by 4 bases and J by 6 bases, with 13 bases between them. CDR3 length: 14 residues. Looked up from germline, CDR1 is KGHSY and CDR2 is FQNENV. The CDR3 reads CASSPEARTQPQHF. CDR3 nucleotides: TGTGCCAGCAGCCCCGAAGCAAGAACTCAGCCCCAGCATTTT. Full variable domain (rest looked up from reference TRBV16 and TRBJ1-5): GEEVAQTPKHLVRGEGQKAKLYCAPIKGHSYVFWYQQVLKNEFKFLISFQNENVFDETGMPKERFSAKCLPNSPCSLEIQATKLEDSAVYFCASSPEARTQPQHFGDGTRLSIL.

The J gene is TRBJ1-5, the V gene TRBV4-3; weak D call: TRBD1 (6 bases). This CDR3 comprises 15 residues. In germline, CDR1 is LGHNA, CDR2 YSLEER. V was clipped by 0 bases and J by 5 bases, with 11 bases between them. CDR3 sequence reads: CASSQDLTGDQPQHF. CDR3 nucleotide sequence: TGCGCCAGCAGCCAAGACCTGACAGGAGATCAGCCCCAGCATTTT.

Written as DNA, the CDR3 is TGTGCCAGCAGAAAACAGGGGGCTGGGTACGAGCAGTACTTC. Translation: CASRKQGAGYEQYF. This sequence joins TRBV6-6 and TRBJ2-7; 9 bases match TRBD1. V lost 6 bases to trimming and J lost 4 bases; unmatched junction nucleotides: 7. The CDR3 totals 14 residues. Looked up from germline, CDR1 is MNHNY and CDR2 is SVGAGI (reference sequence).

The chain has TRBV7-2 and TRBJ2-3, with D perhaps TRBD2 (5 bases). This CDR3 contains 14 residues. Looked up from germline, CDR1 is SGHTA and CDR2 is FQGNSA. Trimming removed 1 base from V and 6 bases from J, with 11 bases in between. Written as DNA, the CDR3 is TGTGCCAGCAGCTTAGAATGGCGCGGGGATACGCAGTATTTT. Protein product: CASSLEWRGDTQYF.

The chain couples TRBV6-5 to TRBJ2-1; TRBD2 matches at 9 bases. Germline V gives CDR1 MNHEY, CDR2 SVGAGI. Germline trimming cut 4 bases from V and 10 bases from J; bases unmatched to any gene: 8. The CDR3 contains 14 residues. The chain's CDR3 is CASSSTSGREEQFF. The CDR3 nucleotides read TGTGCCAGCAGTTCGACTAGCGGTCGGGAGGAGCAGTTCTTC.

The chain uses TRBV7-3 and TRBJ2-7; the match to TRBD2 covers 7 bases. Germline V CDR1 and CDR2: SGHTA, FQGTGA. The CDR3 length is 15 residues. The V segment lost 8 bases and the J segment 5 bases; nucleotides outside the gene matches: 15. CDR3 loop: CASSGGAQVVHEQYF. The CDR3 coding sequence is TGTGCCAGCTCGGGGGGTGCCCAAGTTGTCCACGAGCAGTACTTC.

V usage is TRBV29-1 and J usage is TRBJ2-7; the match to TRBD1 covers 7 bases. V lost 2 bases and J lost 2; bases outside the gene matches: 0. The CDR3 extends over 12 amino acids. Germline V gene data show CDR1 as SQVTM and CDR2 as ANQGSEA. The CDR3 nucleotides read TGCAGCGTTGAACAGGGGGCCTACGAGCAGTACTTC. As protein: CSVEQGAYEQYF.